This record looks at one T cell receptor (beta chain) sequence and its context. The sample is drawn from a study of beta chain features in type 1 diabetes. Sequenced material consisted of expressed TCRB transcripts (all of the isolated RNA was reverse transcribed). The data were produced by immunoSEQ multiplex PCR, yet TCRdb's version contains in-frame clones alone and is incomplete. Of 37,000 or so clones in the sample, approximately 49% were seen once. The CDR3 contains 14 residues. The V end lost 7 bases, the J end lost 3 bases, and 17 bases lay between the germline ends. CDR1 and CDR2 (germline): SGHRS, YFSETQ.

The chain uses TRBV5-1 and TRBJ2-7, with D possibly being TRBD1 (7 bases). Specimen: central memory CD4+ T cells from blood. This receptor was obtained from a woman in her late teens or twenties in good health. This chain's CDR3 is CASWEGGGRYEQYF. The CDR3 nucleotides read TGCGCCAGCTGGGAAGGAGGGGGCCGCTACGAGCAGTACTTC.